This T cell receptor beta chain is from a study of long-term antiretroviral therapy in people with HIV. Study-wide results and caveats: Data on ART adherence, viral resistance or therapy changes were unavailable. Post-ART samples showed increased diversity that remained below transplant donor control levels.

With regard to this clone: Its antigen is undetermined.

Run at survey level, the immunoSEQ assay was version v3.0. TCRdb's table, derived via immunoSEQ multiplex PCR, lists solely in-frame clones and lacks some. The data contain under 30,000 clones, approximately 88% of them singletons. In the United States, treatment was given to all participants with HIV. V lost 0 bases, J lost 7 bases, and 13 bases lay in between. CDR3 size: 15 residues. Germline-derived CDR1 and CDR2 are MDHEN and SYDVKM. J is TRBJ2-1 and V is TRBV28, with D perhaps TRBD2 (5 bases). The clonotype originates from a man aged 45 to 65 with HIV. This material consisted of unsorted PBMCs, taken 1.8 years before starting antiretroviral therapy. The DNA for the CDR3 is TGTGCCAGCAGTTTATGGGCTACCGGGAAGAATGAGCAGTTCTTC. Its protein is CASSLWATGKNEQFF.